Following are 18 T cell receptor beta chains from one sample sequenced in a study of blood T cells in healthy people across ages. The second PCR ran about 6 to 11 cycles with a sample-barcoded 5' primer and J-beta primers. TCRdb re-called the 5' RACE reads through MiXCR, storing one row per CDR3 protein. Altogether about 1.8 million distinct CDR3 sequences are present, approximately 50% being singletons, with the ten largest covering roughly 2%. The sample comprised blood. The receptors stem from a woman between 40 and 55 years old in good health.

J is TRBJ2-3 and V is TRBV2; TRBD2 aligns across 12 bases. J was trimmed by 2 bases and V by 4 bases; bases with no gene match: 10. Germline CDR1 and CDR2: SNHLY and FYNNEI. This CDR3 is built from 18 residues. This chain's CDR3 is CASSGTSGGTAITDTQYF. CDR3 nucleotides: TGTGCCAGCAGTGGTACTAGCGGGGGGACCGCTATCACAGATACGCAGTATTTT.

The chain uses TRBV20-1 and TRBJ1-5; D remains ambiguous. This CDR3 is 13 amino acids long. The V gene's germline CDR1 is DFQATT and CDR2 SNEGSKA (reference sequence). V lost 6 bases, J lost 4 bases, and 13 bases lay in between. CDR3 bases: TGCAGTGCCTGGCTGACAACGAATCAGCCCCAGCATTTT. Translated, it gives CSAWLTTNQPQHF.

V gene TRBV5-1 combines with J gene TRBJ2-6; TRBD1 matches at 7 bases. J lost 0 bases, V lost 4 bases, and 7 bases had no gene match. Germline CDR1 SGHRS, CDR2 YFSETQ. CDR3 length: 17 amino acids. The CDR3 is CASSPGQFASGANVLTF. Here the CDR3 DNA reads TGCGCCAGCAGCCCGGGACAGTTCGCCTCTGGGGCCAACGTCCTGACTTTC.

This chain joins TRBV4-2 and TRBJ1-1, with TRBD1 as a possible D gene (5 bases). This CDR3 is built from 14 residues. V was shortened by 5 bases and J by 6 bases, with 16 bases between the two germline ends. Germline V CDR1 and CDR2: LGHNA, YNFKEQ. The CDR3: CASSAGPAGPEAFF. The CDR3 DNA sequence: TGTGCCAGCAGCGCGGGTCCGGCGGGGCCTGAAGCTTTCTTT.

This clonotype came up a few times. The rearrangement joins TRBV20-1 to TRBJ2-4; the D gene is possibly TRBD2 (5 bases). Trimming left V 3 bases short and J 0 bases short, with 15 bases between. The CDR3 runs 16 residues. Germline V CDR1 and CDR2: DFQATT, SNEGSKA (reference sequence). CDR3 sequence (DNA): TGCAGTGCTAGCCCCCCTAGCAACACAGCCAAAAACATTCAGTACTTC. Protein sequence: CSASPPSNTAKNIQYF.

The chain combines TRBV7-9 with TRBJ2-7; TRBD1 matches 7 bases. The CDR3 consists of 12 residues. The V and J ends lost 5 bases and 7 bases, in that order; junction bases with no gene match: 5. The germline CDR1 and CDR2 sequences are SEHNR and FQNEAQ (reference sequence). This CDR3 reads CASSRTGEEQYF. As DNA, the CDR3 is TGTGCCAGCAGCAGAACAGGGGAAGAGCAGTACTTC.

The chain links TRBV25-1 to TRBJ1-2; D gene ambiguous. V lost 3 bases, J lost 8 bases, and 13 bases lay in between. Per the germline V gene, CDR1 is MGHDK and CDR2 is SYGVNS. CDR3 length: 13 residues. The CDR3 region is CASSDFGGPGYTF. The CDR3 nucleotides are TGTGCCAGCAGTGATTTTGGAGGGCCCGGCTACACCTTC.

The V and J genes are TRBV12-3 or TRBV12-4 and TRBJ1-6; 7 bases map to TRBD1. The length of the CDR3 is 15 residues. The trim removed 2 bases at V and 8 bases at J, leaving 6 bases unmatched. The CDR3 is CASSLLDRAYSPLHF. The CDR3 nucleotides are TGTGCCAGCAGTTTACTCGACAGGGCTTATTCACCCCTCCACTTT.

V and J are TRBV10-3 and TRBJ2-6; D possibly corresponds to TRBD1 (5 bases). In germline, CDR1 is ENHRY, CDR2 SYGVKD. V lost 6 bases, J lost 4 bases, and 10 bases lay in between. The CDR3 loop spans 14 amino acids. The CDR3 is CAIRGDSGANVLTF. The CDR3 DNA sequence: TGTGCCATCAGAGGGGATTCCGGGGCCAACGTCCTGACTTTC.

This clonotype has a handful of counts. Mismatch with germline at one junction end may stem from a read error. V gene TRBV4-3 combines with J gene TRBJ2-2; maybe TRBD1 (6 bases). Germline loops: CDR1 LGHNA, CDR2 YSLEER. CDR3 length equals 15 residues. CDR3 nucleotides: TGCGCCAGCAGCCAAGATACAGGGTCCTCCAATGAGCAGTTTTTT. As protein: CASSQDTGSSNEQFF.

V usage is TRBV12-3 or TRBV12-4 and J usage is TRBJ2-1; the D is unclear. There are 13 residues in the CDR3. Trimming removed 7 bases from V and 9 bases from J, with 16 bases in between. The CDR3 here is CASTPPPKGEQFF. The CDR3 DNA sequence: TGTGCCAGCACTCCTCCCCCCAAGGGTGAGCAGTTCTTC.

To note about this clonotype: Sequence at one end of the junction differs from germline and may be a read error. This sequence joins TRBV5-1 and TRBJ1-1; possibly TRBD1 for D (6 bases). CDR1 and CDR2 (germline): SGHRS, YFSETQ. CDR3 length: 13 residues. The DNA of the CDR3 is TGCGCCTGCAGGGACACCTGGAACACTGAAGCTTTCTTT. Residues: CACRDTWNTEAFF.

The chain uses TRBV7-2 and TRBJ1-5; 8 bases match TRBD1. This CDR3 contains 16 residues. Germline CDR1 is SGHTA and CDR2 is FQGNSA. V trimming: 5 bases; J trimming: 4 bases; junction bases outside the gene matches: 10. CDR3 coding DNA: TGTGCCAGCAGCCCCCATGGACAGGGAACAAATCAGCCCCAGCATTTT. Its translation: CASSPHGQGTNQPQHF.

This clonotype was seen more than once but under ten times. A much larger clone is a single base away; this may be a read error. V is TRBV7-2 and J is TRBJ2-3; tentatively, D is TRBD2 (5 bases). Deletions cut 4 bases from V and 1 base from J, with 12 bases between. Looked up from germline, CDR1 is SGHTA and CDR2 is FQGNSA. The CDR3 runs to 15 residues. The CDR3 sequence: CASSSRRAGTDTQYF. The CDR3 coding sequence is TGTGCCAGCAGCTCCCGACGAGCGGGCACAGATACGCAGTATTTT.

J is TRBJ2-3 and V is TRBV7-3, with D maybe TRBD1 (5 bases). Trimming stripped 5 bases from V and 2 bases from J, with 14 bases between. CDR1 and CDR2 (germline): SGHTA, FQGTGA. This CDR3 contains 15 residues. CDR3 in amino acids: CASSPTGVATDTQYF. The DNA for the CDR3 is TGTGCCAGCAGCCCCACAGGAGTAGCCACAGATACGCAGTATTTT.

This chain joins TRBV20-1 and TRBJ1-1; D unresolved. Germline values: CDR1 DFQATT, CDR2 SNEGSKA (reference sequence). The CDR3 runs 16 residues. V was shortened by 4 bases and J by 7 bases, with 25 bases between the two germline ends. The chain's CDR3 is CSANSVAARARNEAFF. Written as DNA, the CDR3 is TGCAGTGCTAACTCGGTGGCGGCACGAGCCAGGAATGAAGCTTTCTTT.

V gene TRBV9 combines with J gene TRBJ2-5, with 15 bases aligning to TRBD2. The CDR3 loop spans 16 amino acids. Germline CDR1 SGDLS, CDR2 YYNGEE. With 3 bases clipped from V and 7 bases from J, the junction kept 7 bases outside the gene matches. The CDR3 loop reads CASSAGLAGGQVTQYF. The CDR3 nucleotides are TGTGCCAGCAGCGCCGGACTAGCGGGGGGGCAGGTGACCCAGTACTTC. Looking up the rest from reference TRBV9 and TRBJ2-5 gives the full variable domain: DSGVTQTPKHLITATGQRVTLRCSPRSGDLSVYWYQQSLDQGLQFLIQYYNGEERAKGNILERFSAQQFPDLHSELNLSSLELGDSALYFCASSAGLAGGQVTQYFGPGTRLLVL.

This chain uses TRBV7-2 with TRBJ2-3; 14 bases fit TRBD2. With 1 base clipped from V and 1 base from J, the junction kept 10 bases outside the gene matches. Germline CDR1 and CDR2: SGHTA and FQGNSA. This CDR3 comprises 20 residues. The CDR3 DNA follows: TGTGCCAGCAGCTTAGTCTGGGGGACTAGCGGGGGAGGGGGCACAGATACGCAGTATTTT. Residues: CASSLVWGTSGGGGTDTQYF. The variable domain in full, with the rest retrieved from reference TRBV7-2 and TRBJ2-3, is GAGVSQSPSNKVTEKGKDVELRCDPISGHTALYWYRQSLGQGLEFLIYFQGNSAPDKSGLPSDRFSAERTGGSVSTLTIQRTQQEDSAVYLCASSLVWGTSGGGGTDTQYFGPGTRLTVL.